Following are 2 T cell receptor beta chains from one sample sequenced in a study of T cells after yellow fever vaccination. TCRdb reprocessed the 5' RACE reads via MiXCR and lists one record per CDR3 protein. The sample has 150,000 to 200,000 distinct CDR3 sequences, around 9% seen once. This specimen consisted of CD8+ T cells sorted from PBMCs, obtained 45 days after the yellow fever booster vaccination. Receptor source: a young man who received the YFV17D yellow fever vaccine.

This clonotype appeared many times. This chain joins TRBV27 and TRBJ2-1; 13 bases are shared with TRBD2. With V trimmed by 2 bases and J by 6 bases, 1 base remained unmatched. The CDR3 loop spans 15 amino acids. Germline lookup yields CDR1 MNHEY and CDR2 SMNVEV (reference sequence). The DNA of the CDR3 is TGTGCCAGCAGTTTAGGGACTAGCGGGACCAATGAGCAGTTCTTC. Residues: CASSLGTSGTNEQFF.

This clonotype was observed a handful of times. The V call is TRBV11-2, the J call TRBJ2-3; tentatively, D is TRBD1 (6 bases). From germline, CDR1 is SGHAT and CDR2 FQNNGV. This CDR3 spans 15 amino acids. Trimming cost V 5 bases and J 1 base, with 13 bases left between them. This CDR3 is CASSTTGSGTDTQYF. CDR3 nucleotides: TGTGCCAGCAGCACAACAGGGAGCGGCACAGATACGCAGTATTTT.